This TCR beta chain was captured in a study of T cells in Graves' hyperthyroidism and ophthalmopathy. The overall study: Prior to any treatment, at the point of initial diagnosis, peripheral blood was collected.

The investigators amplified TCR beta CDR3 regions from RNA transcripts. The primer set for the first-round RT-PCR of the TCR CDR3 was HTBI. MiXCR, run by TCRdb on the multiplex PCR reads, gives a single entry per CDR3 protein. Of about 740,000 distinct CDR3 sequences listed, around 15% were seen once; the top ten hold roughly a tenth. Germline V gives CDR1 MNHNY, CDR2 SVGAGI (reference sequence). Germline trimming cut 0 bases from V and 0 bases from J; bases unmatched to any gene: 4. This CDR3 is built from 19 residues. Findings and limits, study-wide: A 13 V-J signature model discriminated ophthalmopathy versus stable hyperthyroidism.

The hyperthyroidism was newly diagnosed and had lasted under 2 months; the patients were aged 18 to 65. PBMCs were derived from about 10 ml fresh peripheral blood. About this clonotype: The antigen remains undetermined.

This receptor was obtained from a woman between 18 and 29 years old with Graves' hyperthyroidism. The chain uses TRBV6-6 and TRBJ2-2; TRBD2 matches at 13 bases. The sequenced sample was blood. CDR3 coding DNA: TGTGCCAGCAGTTACTCGGAGGGACTAGCGGGACCGAACACCGGGGAGCTGTTTTTT. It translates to CASSYSEGLAGPNTGELFF.